These 27 T cell receptor beta chains share one sample of origin, sequenced in a study of tumor-infiltrating lymphocytes in primary liver carcinoma. From approximately 20-30 mg of unsorted bulk tissue, DNA and RNA were co-extracted together. From about 530 ng total RNA, TCR beta cDNA was generated with a primer in the constant region. Slightly modified ARM-PCR, run as three nested multiplex PCR rounds, produced the TCR beta libraries. Both of the initial two PCR rounds ran for about 9 cycles and employed TRBV1-TRBV30 forward primers alongside a C-beta reverse primer. Each CDR3 protein gets one entry after TCRdb re-called the multiplex PCR reads with MiXCR. This sample has more than 95,000 distinct CDR3 sequences, with around 60% found just once. The sample was liver tumor tissue from sampling region 3. Subset of the sample: tumor region T3, left-lateral pole. These TCRs come from a woman aged 55-69 years with primary liver carcinoma and hepatitis B virus infection.

The V call is TRBV20-1, the J call TRBJ2-1, with 8 bases matching TRBD1. Germline V gene lookup returns CDR1 DFQATT and CDR2 SNEGSKA (reference sequence). V shed 5 bases, J shed 9 bases, and the junction held 9 bases outside the gene matches. This CDR3 comprises 13 residues. This chain's CDR3 is CSAAPGQGREQFF. CDR3 nucleotide sequence: TGCAGTGCTGCCCCCGGACAGGGCCGTGAGCAGTTCTTC.

The rearrangement uses TRBV6-1 and TRBJ2-1, with 9 bases identical to TRBD1. Trimming took 6 bases from V and 7 from J; bases not matched to a gene: 10. Germline assignment: CDR1 MNHNS and CDR2 SASEGT. This CDR3 spans 15 amino acids. This CDR3 is CASSSRDRVPNEQFF. CDR3 coding DNA: TGTGCCAGCAGCTCGCGGGACAGGGTTCCAAATGAGCAGTTCTTC.

This clonotype was seen a single time. The junction and the germline gene differ at one end; a read error may be behind it. This rearrangement joins TRBV7-9 to TRBJ2-5; D not resolved. Looked up from germline, CDR1 is SEHNR and CDR2 is FQNEAQ (reference sequence). CDR3 size: 12 residues. As DNA, the CDR3 is TGTGCCAGCAGCTTAGCGTCAGAGACCCGGTACTTC. Amino acids: CASSLASETRYF.

To note about this clonotype: Possible read error: a much larger clone is one base away. The chain uses TRBV5-5 and TRBJ2-6; D not certain. The CDR3 contains 14 residues. Trimming cost V 0 bases and J 5 bases, with 6 bases left between them. CDR1 and CDR2 (germline): SGHKS, YYEKEE (reference sequence). CDR3 amino acids: CASSLVAWANVLTF. Here the CDR3 DNA reads TGTGCCAGCAGCTTGGTAGCTTGGGCCAACGTCCTGACTTTC. The variable domain in full, with the rest retrieved from reference TRBV5-5 and TRBJ2-6, is DAGVTQSPTHLIKTRGQQVTLRCSPISGHKSVSWYQQVLGQGPQFIFQYYEKEERGRGNFPDRFSARQFPNYSSELNVNALLLGDSALYLCASSLVAWANVLTFGAGSRLTVL.

CDR3 in amino acids: CASSLGTTGPQETQYF. The CDR3 DNA follows: TGCGCCAGCAGCTTGGGAACGACAGGGCCCCAAGAGACCCAGTACTTC. The rearrangement joins TRBV5-1 to TRBJ2-5; 7 bases are shared with TRBD1. The CDR3 is 16 amino acids. The V segment lost 0 bases and the J segment 1 base; nucleotides outside the gene matches: 6. CDR1 SGHRS and CDR2 YFSETQ come from the germline V gene.

Note on this clonotype: Being one base from a much bigger clone, this may be a read error. The rearrangement joins TRBV5-6 to TRBJ1-2, with D hard to call. CDR3 length equals 20 residues. Looked up from germline, CDR1 is SGHDT and CDR2 is YYEEEE. With 7 bases removed from V and 7 bases from J, the gap between germline ends came to 38 bases. The CDR3, as DNA: TGTGCCAGCTGCCCGCTGGCGGGCTTGGGTCACGGGGAAGTAGACTCTGGCTACACCTTC. Amino acid sequence: CASCPLAGLGHGEVDSGYTF.

Comments on this clonotype: The junction does not match germline at one end; this may be a read error. V gene TRBV12-3 or TRBV12-4 combines with J gene TRBJ2-7; 8 nucleotides line up with TRBD1. The CDR3 covers 14 residues. CDR3 amino acids: CASCLSPGGLEQYF. DNA for the CDR3: TGTGCCAGCTGTTTGAGTCCAGGGGGCCTTGAGCAGTACTTC.

This clonotype showed up just a few times. The chain couples TRBV12-5 to TRBJ2-1; 7 bases fit TRBD2. Germline V gives CDR1 LGHNT, CDR2 FRNRAP. The CDR3 covers 17 residues. J gave up 0 bases and V 1 base, and 6 bases lay outside the gene matches. CDR3 in amino acids: CASGLASGGLSYNEQFF. The DNA of the CDR3 is TGTGCTAGTGGTTTGGCCTCGGGGGGTCTCTCCTACAATGAGCAGTTCTTC.

A remark on this clonotype: With a much larger clone just one base away, this may be a read error. The chain links TRBV14 to TRBJ2-5; TRBD2 aligns across 7 bases. The CDR3 loop spans 16 amino acids. Germline trimming cut 4 bases from V and 0 bases from J; bases unmatched to any gene: 8. Per germline, CDR1 SGHDN and CDR2 FVKESK. The chain's CDR3 is CASSLRVGGNQETQYF. The CDR3 bases are TGTGCCAGCAGCCTGCGAGTGGGAGGGAACCAAGAGACCCAGTACTTC.

A note on this clonotype: Compared with germline, one end of the junction differs, possibly owing to a read error. The genes are TRBV29-1 and TRBJ2-4; tentatively, D is TRBD2 (5 bases). The CDR3 has 14 residues. CDR1 SQVTM and CDR2 ANQGSEA come from the germline V gene. In DNA, the CDR3 is TGTAGCGTAGCGAGCCCCCTCTGGGAAAACATTCAGTACTTC. Residues: CSVASPLWENIQYF. The complete variable domain, with remaining parts taken from reference TRBV29-1 and TRBJ2-4, reads SAVISQKPSRDICQRGTSLTIQCQVDSQVTMMFWYRQQPGQSLTLIATANQGSEATYESGFVIDKFPISRPNLTFSTLTVSNMSPEDSSIYLCSVASPLWENIQYFGAGTRLSVL.

The chain recombines TRBV11-3 with TRBJ2-2; TRBD2 is a possible D gene (7 bases). V lost 4 bases and J 7 bases, leaving 13 bases between the germline ends. This CDR3 region has 14 residues. CDR1 SGHNT and CDR2 YENEEA come from the germline V gene. The CDR3 protein is CASSSRGGSGELFF. Here the CDR3 DNA reads TGTGCCAGCAGCTCTAGGGGGGGCAGCGGGGAGCTGTTTTTT.

The chain joins TRBV10-3 to TRBJ2-3; D is ambiguous. CDR3 size: 10 residues. Germline assignment: CDR1 ENHRY and CDR2 SYGVKD. The chain's CDR3 is CVTRDTTQYF. The CDR3 DNA reads as TGTGTCACCAGAGACACCACGCAGTATTTT.

Points on this clonotype: A junction boundary mismatches the germline segment, possibly from a read error. The chain carries TRBV11-2 and TRBJ2-1; 8 bases line up with TRBD1. Per germline, CDR1 SGHAT and CDR2 FQNNGV. There are 17 residues in the CDR3. The CDR3 nucleotides are TGTACCAGCAGCTTAACCCACAGACAGGGGTACAGGAGTGAGCAGTTCTTC. Its protein product is CTSSLTHRQGYRSEQFF.

V usage is TRBV20-1 and J usage is TRBJ2-3; D gene ambiguous. The germline gives CDR1 DFQATT, CDR2 SNEGSKA (reference sequence). V was cut by 7 bases and J by 2 bases, with 10 bases left in between. This CDR3 has 12 amino acids. In DNA form, the CDR3 reads TGCAGTGATAGTATCAACACAGATACGCAGTATTTT. As protein: CSDSINTDTQYF.

This clonotype was counted at least ten times. The chain couples TRBV4-2 to TRBJ2-5, with D perhaps TRBD2 (6 bases). V lost 0 bases to trimming and J lost 5 bases, with 19 bases between them. The V gene's germline CDR1 is LGHNA and CDR2 YNFKEQ. This CDR3 spans 17 amino acids. CDR3 amino acids: CASSQETRVPGRETQYF. DNA for the CDR3: TGTGCCAGCAGCCAAGAAACCAGGGTGCCAGGGAGGGAGACCCAGTACTTC.

This clonotype occurred many times. A read error may produce the germline difference seen at one junction end. V is TRBV7-8 and J is TRBJ2-4, with 11 nucleotides matching TRBD1. The CDR3 sequence is 14 residues long. From germline, CDR1 is SGHVS and CDR2 FQNEAQ. This CDR3 is CASSLPGQGVPWSF. CDR3 bases: TGTGCCAGCAGCTTACCGGGACAGGGGGTTCCATGGAGCTTC.

Note on this clonotype: A read error may be the cause here, since a much bigger clone is one base away. V usage is TRBV5-6 and J usage is TRBJ2-1; 8 bases match TRBD2. The CDR3 consists of 15 residues. The germline V gene has CDR1 SGHDT and CDR2 YYEEEE. The CDR3, as DNA: TGTGCCAGCAGCTTGGCGGGAGGGGCCTACAATGAGAAGTTCTTC. Encoded protein: CASSLAGGAYNEKFF.

In regard to this clonotype: The CDR3 end shows no conserved phenylalanine or tryptophan, and so a read error is likely. The genes are TRBV7-8 and TRBJ1-5; possibly TRBD1 for D (5 bases). CDR1 and CDR2 from the germline V gene are SGHVS and FQNEAQ. CDR3 length: 17 residues. The CDR3 spells CTSSALLGRVGNQPQHY. Here the CDR3 DNA reads TGTACCAGCAGCGCCCTATTGGGGCGAGTGGGCAATCAGCCCCAGCATTAT.

This clonotype was seen ten or more times. The V call is TRBV29-1, the J call TRBJ2-1, with 12 positions matching TRBD2. Germline loops: CDR1 SQVTM, CDR2 ANQGSEA. This CDR3 is 14 amino acids long. The V segment lost 8 bases and the J segment 7 bases; nucleotides outside the gene matches: 9. CDR3: CSSSLAGGGNEQFF. The CDR3, as DNA: TGCAGCTCTTCCCTAGCGGGAGGGGGTAATGAGCAGTTCTTC.

In the case of this clonotype: One end of the junction does not line up with germline, which may come from a read error. The gene calls are TRBV29-1 and TRBJ1-1; tentative D call: TRBD1 (5 bases). The CDR3 totals 15 residues. The V gene's germline CDR1 is SQVTM and CDR2 ANQGSEA. CDR3 nucleotide sequence: TGCAGTGTTGTTGGGGCCCAAAGGGACGGCTTTGAAGCTCTCTTT. This translates into CSVVGAQRDGFEALF. Full variable domain (missing parts from reference TRBV29-1 and TRBJ1-1): SAVISQKPSRDICQRGTSLTIQCQVDSQVTMMFWYRQQPGQSLTLIATANQGSEATYESGFVIDKFPISRPNLTFSTLTVSNMSPEDSSIYLCSVVGAQRDGFEALFGQGTRLTVV.

To note about this clonotype: The conserved final phenylalanine or tryptophan is absent from the CDR3, which likely points to a read error. The V gene is TRBV11-2, the J gene TRBJ2-7, with TRBD1 matching 8 bases. The CDR3 is made up of 14 amino acids. The germline CDR1 and CDR2 sequences are SGHAT and FQNNGV. The CDR3: CASSAAGGAYEQYS. CDR3 bases: TGTGCTAGCAGCGCTGCAGGGGGCGCCTACGAGCAGTACTCC.

V is TRBV20-1 and J is TRBJ2-7; 9 nucleotides line up with TRBD2. Trimming cost V 5 bases and J 1 base; bases outside gene matches: 6. Germline CDR1 DFQATT, CDR2 SNEGSKA (reference sequence). CDR3 length: 14 residues. CDR3 nucleotide sequence: TGCAGTGCTGGCGCTAGCGGGAAATCCTACGAGCAGTACTTC. It translates to CSAGASGKSYEQYF.

As to this clonotype: The CDR3 end shows no conserved phenylalanine or tryptophan, and so a read error is likely. J is TRBJ2-1 and V is TRBV11-3; 7 bases line up with TRBD2. Germline lookup yields CDR1 SGHNT and CDR2 YENEEA. The trim removed 1 base at V and 8 bases at J, leaving 14 bases unmatched. This CDR3 region has 17 residues. This CDR3 is CASSLGREEWGVDEQFL. The CDR3 DNA is TGTGCCAGCAGCTTAGGACGGGAGGAGTGGGGTGTCGATGAGCAGTTCCTC.

Note on this clonotype: Being one base from a much bigger clone, this may be a read error. V is TRBV6-4 and J is TRBJ2-1; D gene ambiguous. Trimming removed 0 bases from V and 8 bases from J, with 14 bases in between. This CDR3 comprises 15 residues. The germline gives CDR1 MRHNA, CDR2 SNTAGT. As DNA, the CDR3 is TGTGCCAGCAGTGACTCTGGCGTGGGGATGGATGAGCAGTTCTTC. It yields the protein CASSDSGVGMDEQFF.

The rearrangement joins TRBV12-3 or TRBV12-4 to TRBJ2-3; D is uncertain. This CDR3 is built from 15 residues. V was cut by 3 bases and J by 0 bases, with 10 bases left in between. In nucleotides, the CDR3 is TGTGCCAGCAGTTTTCATGTTTCTAGCACAGATACGCAGTATTTT. Its translation is CASSFHVSSTDTQYF.

A remark on this clonotype: Mismatch with germline at one junction end may stem from a read error. The rearrangement links TRBV30 to TRBJ1-1; D not certain. The V gene's germline CDR1 is GTSNPN and CDR2 SVGIG (reference sequence). There are 15 residues in the CDR3. The CDR3 DNA reads as TGCGCCTGGAGTCCCCCCTCTGTAGCGAACACTGAAGCTTTCTTT. It translates to CAWSPPSVANTEAFF.

This clonotype was seen many times. The chain joins TRBV5-6 to TRBJ2-7; 7 bases are a match to TRBD1. V lost 5 bases to trimming and J lost 4 bases; unmatched junction nucleotides: 9. The CDR3 has 14 amino acids. Germline CDR1 SGHDT, CDR2 YYEEEE. In DNA, the CDR3 is TGTGCCAGCAGGGAACAGGGGAGCTTGTACGAGCAGTACTTC. Encoded protein: CASREQGSLYEQYF.